Sequencing of this T cell receptor beta chain was carried out in a study of CD8 T cells in Susac syndrome. Germline-derived CDR1 and CDR2 are SGDLS and YYNGEE. The CDR3 is 14 residues long. V was shortened by 2 bases and J by 2 bases, with 10 bases between the two germline ends. With random hexamers, roughly 0.45 to 1 ug RNA was reverse transcribed. TCRdb re-analysed the immunoSEQ multiplex PCR reads in MiXCR, keeping a single row per CDR3 protein. The sample lists 150,000 to 200,000 distinct CDR3 sequences, around 96% seen once, with 0.093% in the top ten. This rearrangement joins TRBV9 to TRBJ1-2; the D is unclear. This clonotype was obtained from a human donor with multiple sclerosis. The sequenced material came from CD4+ T cells from PBMCs. The CDR3 sequence is CASSVNAWNYGYTF. DNA of the CDR3: TGTGCCAGCAGCGTTAACGCTTGGAACTATGGCTACACCTTC.